The 20 T cell receptor beta chains reported below all come from one sample, sequenced in a study of blood T cell repertoires in COVID-19. Clones were read by immunoSEQ multiplex PCR, and TCRdb kept only the in-frame ones, dropping some. The table includes about 120,000 clones, 85% to 90% detected once. Specimen: peripheral blood. The receptors were gathered from a man in his 70s with active or convalescent COVID-19.

The rearrangement links TRBV28 to TRBJ1-3; 7 positions match TRBD1. Per germline, CDR1 MDHEN and CDR2 SYDVKM. With 5 bases clipped from V and 7 bases from J, the junction kept 11 bases outside the gene matches. This CDR3 has 15 residues. The CDR3 nucleotides read TGTGCCAGCAGTATTACAGGGGTTTGGGAGAACACCATATATTTT. Translating gives CASSITGVWENTIYF.

The chain couples TRBV18 to TRBJ1-1, with D tentatively TRBD1 (6 bases). CDR3 length: 15 residues. Germline loops: CDR1 KGHSH, CDR2 LQKENI. V shed 3 bases and J shed 1 base, with 12 bases lying between them. The CDR3: CASSPIQGRNTEAFF. The CDR3 region has the DNA TGTGCCAGCTCACCGATACAGGGTAGGAACACTGAAGCTTTCTTT.

This chain connects TRBV4-2 to TRBJ1-3, with D uncertain. V lost 0 bases, J lost 0 bases, and 3 bases lay in between. Germline V CDR1 and CDR2: LGHNA, YNFKEQ. The CDR3 sequence is 14 residues long. The CDR3 loop reads CASSQESSGNTIYF. DNA of the CDR3: TGTGCCAGCAGCCAAGAGAGCTCTGGAAACACCATATATTTT.

The chain uses TRBV7-2 and TRBJ2-5; 9 bases are a match to TRBD2. The CDR3 covers 16 residues. Germline V gene lookup returns CDR1 SGHTA and CDR2 FQGNSA. The trim removed 5 bases at V and 3 bases at J, leaving 10 bases unmatched. CDR3 nucleotides: TGTGCCAGCAGCCCCCGCGGGGGGGCGGGAGAAGAGACCCAGTACTTC. It is translated as CASSPRGGAGEETQYF.

The rearrangement uses TRBV7-9 and TRBJ2-1; 10 bases agree with TRBD2. CDR1 and CDR2 (germline): SEHNR, FQNEAQ (reference sequence). With V trimmed by 1 base and J by 4 bases, 4 bases remained unmatched. The CDR3 extends over 16 amino acids. The CDR3 region is CASSLVAGGPYNEQFF. CDR3 nucleotide sequence: TGTGCCAGCAGCTTAGTAGCGGGAGGACCATACAATGAGCAGTTCTTC.

The chain carries TRBV27 and TRBJ1-5; D may be TRBD1 (5 bases). With 8 bases removed from V and 4 bases from J, the gap between germline ends came to 12 bases. The CDR3 covers 13 residues. Germline CDR1 MNHEY, CDR2 SMNVEV (reference sequence). The CDR3 region is CASADGANQPQHF. The CDR3 DNA sequence: TGTGCCAGCGCCGATGGGGCGAATCAGCCCCAGCATTTT.

The V call is TRBV28, the J call TRBJ2-1; TRBD2 aligns across 8 bases. The CDR3 totals 14 residues. With 6 bases clipped from V and 8 bases from J, the junction kept 9 bases outside the gene matches. Germline V CDR1 and CDR2: MDHEN, SYDVKM. The CDR3 reads CASRPGTSVYEQFF. Written as DNA, the CDR3 is TGTGCCAGCAGACCCGGGACTAGTGTATATGAGCAGTTCTTC. The complete variable domain, with remaining parts taken from reference TRBV28 and TRBJ2-1, reads DVKVTQSSRYLVKRTGEKVFLECVQDMDHENMFWYRQDPGLGLRLIYFSYDVKMKEKGDIPEGYSVSREKKERFSLILESASTNQTSMYLCASRPGTSVYEQFFGPGTRLTVL.

This rearrangement joins TRBV5-6 to TRBJ2-1; the match to TRBD1 covers 9 bases. The CDR3 length is 15 residues. J gave up 4 bases and V 2 bases, and 4 bases lay outside the gene matches. Germline V lookup: CDR1 SGHDT, CDR2 YYEEEE. The CDR3 spells CASSFRQGDYNEQFF. In DNA, the CDR3 is TGTGCCAGCAGCTTTCGACAGGGGGATTACAATGAGCAGTTCTTC.

V is TRBV28 and J is TRBJ1-2; 8 bases line up with TRBD1. The junction had 9 bases not matched to a gene; V was cut back by 4 bases and J by 11 bases. Germline CDR1 MDHEN, CDR2 SYDVKM. The CDR3 is 13 amino acids. CDR3 sequence: CASSSDRGLGYTF. The CDR3 DNA reads as TGTGCCAGCAGTTCCGACAGGGGTCTCGGATACACCTTC.

The genes are TRBV28 and TRBJ1-2; tentative D call: TRBD1 (5 bases). Germline values: CDR1 MDHEN, CDR2 SYDVKM. This CDR3 is built from 15 residues. V was trimmed by 4 bases and J by 2 bases, leaving 14 bases between them. CDR3 in DNA: TGTGCCAGCAGTTCGACGACAGAGAAGAACTATGGCTACACCTTC. It translates to CASSSTTEKNYGYTF.

This sequence joins TRBV6-5 and TRBJ2-7; no clear D gene. CDR3 length: 16 residues. Germline values: CDR1 MNHEY, CDR2 SVGAGI. Trimming removed 0 bases from V and 2 bases from J, with 14 bases in between. Written as DNA, the CDR3 is TGTGCCAGCAGTTACTCGACGGCAGGTCTTACCTACGAGCAGTACTTC. Amino acids: CASSYSTAGLTYEQYF.

The chain links TRBV19 to TRBJ1-5; tentative D call: TRBD1 (6 bases). The CDR3 is 13 residues long. Germline CDR1 and CDR2: LNHDA and SQIVND (reference sequence). V shed 6 bases and J shed 7 bases, with 13 bases lying between them. The CDR3 here is CASRPTGRQPQHF. CDR3 in DNA: TGTGCCAGTAGGCCCACAGGGCGGCAGCCCCAGCATTTT.

The gene calls are TRBV11-2 and TRBJ1-6; a weak D match, TRBD1 (6 bases). The length of the CDR3 is 14 residues. Trimming removed 5 bases from V and 10 bases from J, with 15 bases in between. Germline V CDR1 and CDR2: SGHAT, FQNNGV. The CDR3 region is CASSGHREGSPLHF. In nucleotides, the CDR3 is TGTGCCAGCAGCGGCCACAGGGAAGGCTCACCCCTCCACTTT.

The J gene is TRBJ2-7, the V gene TRBV27; 9 bases line up with TRBD2. The CDR3 is 16 residues long. Unmatched junction bases numbered 6, after V lost 3 bases and J lost 0 bases. Germline values: CDR1 MNHEY, CDR2 SMNVEV (reference sequence). CDR3 in DNA: TGTGCCAGCAGTTTGTCCCATAGCGGGAGCTCCTACGAGCAGTACTTC. Protein sequence: CASSLSHSGSSYEQYF.

The chain links TRBV10-3 to TRBJ1-3; D gene uncertain. V was pared by 3 bases and J by 1 base, with 7 bases between. The CDR3 runs 14 residues. Germline lookup yields CDR1 ENHRY and CDR2 SYGVKD. CDR3 nucleotides: TGTGCCATCAGTGACAGCGCATCTGGAAACACCATATATTTT. It is translated as CAISDSASGNTIYF.

The rearrangement links TRBV7-2 to TRBJ2-4; TRBD2 matches at 13 bases. Trimming removed 4 bases from V and 4 bases from J; junction bases left unmatched: 7. This CDR3 contains 17 residues. Germline V CDR1 and CDR2: SGHTA, FQGNSA. CDR3 amino acids: CASSSLTSGRYKNIQYF. DNA for the CDR3: TGTGCCAGCAGCTCCTTGACTAGCGGGAGGTATAAAAACATTCAGTACTTC.

The chain recombines TRBV2 with TRBJ2-2; 8 bases map to TRBD1. The V gene's germline CDR1 is SNHLY and CDR2 FYNNEI. The CDR3 totals 16 residues. With 5 bases clipped from V and 4 bases from J, the junction kept 9 bases outside the gene matches. The CDR3 here is CASSPGTGERTGELFF. CDR3 DNA sequence: TGTGCCAGCAGTCCCGGGACAGGCGAACGCACCGGGGAGCTGTTTTTT.

The J gene is TRBJ2-3, the V gene TRBV11-2, with 14 bases that match TRBD2. The germline CDR1 and CDR2 sequences are SGHAT and FQNNGV. V gave up 10 bases and J gave up 2 bases; unmatched junction bases: 8. The CDR3 consists of 16 residues. CDR3 amino acids: CAIFRLAGGITDTQYF. In DNA, the CDR3 is TGTGCCATCTTTCGACTAGCGGGAGGGATCACAGATACGCAGTATTTT.

In DNA form, the CDR3 reads TGTGCCACCCTCGGGACAGGCTCCTACGAGCAGTACTTC. This encodes CATLGTGSYEQYF. This chain links TRBV19 with TRBJ2-7; 8 positions match TRBD1. The J segment lost 0 bases and the V segment lost 10 bases, leaving 5 bases of the junction unmatched. There are 13 residues in the CDR3. The germline V gene encodes CDR1 LNHDA and CDR2 SQIVND (reference sequence).

The V and J genes are TRBV19 and TRBJ2-5, with a weak D call TRBD1 (5 bases). Trimming stripped 1 base from V and 3 bases from J, with 12 bases between. CDR1 is LNHDA and CDR2 is SQIVND in the germline V gene (reference sequence). This CDR3 comprises 15 residues. The CDR3 here is CASSIAGGREETQYF. Here the CDR3 DNA reads TGTGCCAGTAGTATAGCGGGTGGCAGGGAAGAGACCCAGTACTTC.